A single sample is the source of the 10 T cell receptor beta chains below, sequenced in a study of early T cells in non-severe SARS-CoV-2 infection. TCRdb ran MiXCR on the 5' RACE reads and lists one entry per CDR3 protein. This table holds 70,000 to 90,000 distinct CDR3 sequences, about 10% found once. This specimen consisted of whole blood, obtained at baseline. These receptor sequences come from an adult who was a healthcare worker with PCR-confirmed SARS-CoV-2 infection or an uninfected control (not recorded which).

This clonotype was seen more than once but under ten times. The rearrangement joins TRBV28 to TRBJ1-1; the D is unclear. The CDR3 is 14 amino acids. Trimming pared 10 bases from V and 2 bases from J, leaving 17 bases between. Germline CDR1 reads MDHEN; CDR2 reads SYDVKM. The DNA of the CDR3 is TGTGCCACGACCCCTCGGCGGGAAAACACTGAAGCTTTCTTT. This gives the protein CATTPRRENTEAFF.

This clonotype has only a few counts. The CDR3 spells CSVEDGAPQETQYF. The CDR3 DNA reads as TGCAGCGTTGAGGATGGTGCTCCGCAAGAGACCCAGTACTTC. The V and J genes are TRBV29-1 and TRBJ2-5, with unresolved D. The germline V gene encodes CDR1 SQVTM and CDR2 ANQGSEA. The CDR3 consists of 14 residues. V lost 3 bases and J lost 2, with 13 bases in between.

This clonotype was observed at least ten times. V and J are TRBV27 and TRBJ1-2; 8 nucleotides line up with TRBD1. The V gene end was trimmed by 9 bases and the J gene end by 4 bases; junction bases not matched to a gene: 13. CDR3 length equals 15 residues. CDR1 MNHEY and CDR2 SMNVEV come from the germline V gene (reference sequence). The CDR3 reads CARPRTGKVIYGYTF. The CDR3 nucleotides read TGTGCCAGACCCAGGACAGGGAAAGTAATCTATGGCTACACCTTC.

This clonotype was detected only a few times. This chain uses TRBV28 with TRBJ2-1; D gene ambiguous. The CDR3 has 12 amino acids. CDR1 and CDR2 from the germline V gene are MDHEN and SYDVKM. Deletions cut 4 bases from V and 3 bases from J, with 4 bases between. The CDR3 DNA reads TGTGCCAGCAGTTCATACTACAATGAGCAGTTCTTC. Its protein is CASSSYYNEQFF.

The table lists this clonotype with a few counts. The genes are TRBV5-1 and TRBJ2-7, with 11 bases lining up with TRBD2. CDR3 length equals 15 residues. The junction had 10 bases not matched to a gene; V was cut back by 4 bases and J by 7 bases. CDR1 is SGHRS, CDR2 YFSETQ, per germline. The CDR3 here is CASSPELAGVWEQYF. CDR3 coding DNA: TGCGCCAGCAGCCCCGAACTAGCGGGAGTATGGGAGCAGTACTTC. The whole variable domain, remainder taken from reference TRBV5-1 and TRBJ2-7, is KAGVTQTPRYLIKTRGQQVTLSCSPISGHRSVSWYQQTPGQGLQFLFEYFSETQRNKGNFPGRFSGRQFSNSRSEMNVSTLELGDSALYLCASSPELAGVWEQYFGPGTRLTVT.

This clonotype has only a few counts. The chain carries TRBV24-1 and TRBJ2-3; TRBD1 is a possible D gene (6 bases). Germline-derived CDR1 and CDR2 are KGHDR and SFDVKD. V was cut by 3 bases and J by 9 bases, with 12 bases left in between. This CDR3 is built from 13 residues. The CDR3 loop is CATSDLQGNTQYF. As DNA, the CDR3 is TGTGCCACCAGTGATCTACAGGGCAACACGCAGTATTTT.

The V call is TRBV12-3 or TRBV12-4, the J call TRBJ1-5, with D maybe TRBD1 (5 bases). The CDR3 extends over 15 amino acids. Trimming cost V 5 bases and J 0 bases, with 11 bases left between them. CDR3 coding DNA: TGTGCCAGCAGTCTGACAGACCATAGCAATCAGCCCCAGCATTTT. This translates into CASSLTDHSNQPQHF.

Many counts were recorded for this clonotype. The V and J genes are TRBV6-1 and TRBJ2-1; no reliable D call. Germline V gene sequence: CDR1 MNHNS, CDR2 SASEGT. The V end lost 2 bases, the J end lost 6 bases, and 8 bases lay between the germline ends. The CDR3 extends over 13 amino acids. CDR3 DNA sequence: TGTGCCAGCAGTGAACTGGGCCCCAATGAGCAGTTCTTC. Protein product: CASSELGPNEQFF.

The chain employs TRBV7-2 and TRBJ2-2, with D unresolved. V lost 6 bases and J lost 4, with 9 bases in between. The CDR3 extends over 13 amino acids. Germline lookup yields CDR1 SGHTA and CDR2 FQGNSA. This CDR3 reads CASRNRVTGELFF. CDR3 coding DNA: TGTGCCAGCAGAAACCGGGTCACCGGGGAGCTGTTTTTT.

This clonotype came up a few times. The chain has TRBV27 and TRBJ2-3; 12 bases align to TRBD2. Germline-derived CDR1 and CDR2 are MNHEY and SMNVEV (reference sequence). V lost 6 bases to trimming and J lost 1 base; unmatched junction nucleotides: 2. This CDR3 is 15 amino acids long. Here the CDR3 DNA reads TGTGCCAGCAGCGGACTAGCGGGACGCACAGATACGCAGTATTTT. This translates into CASSGLAGRTDTQYF.